A selection of T cell receptor beta chains follows, all from one sample in a study of blood T cells in healthy people across ages. MiXCR was run by TCRdb on the 5' RACE reads, yielding one entry per CDR3 protein. The sample lists about 1.4 million distinct CDR3 sequences, 59% seen once, with 6.5% to 8.5% in the top ten. The material sequenced was blood. Receptors originate from a man between 18 and 35 years old in good health. Each CDR3 is given with its conserved first and last residue. A D gene is named only where the DNA matches it firmly. Not every row has a clone size; where given, it reads once, few, many or a size class.

v_gene,j_gene,abundance,d_gene,CDR3nt,CDR3aa
TRBV6-5,TRBJ1-1,.,.,TGTGCCAGCAGTTACTCGTCCGGAGCCGACACTGAAGCTTTCTTT,CASSYSSGADTEAFF
TRBV12-3/TRBV12-4,TRBJ2-7,.,.,TGTGCCAGCACCTTAGGTACCGTGAGCTCCTACGAGCAGTACTTC,CASTLGTVSSYEQYF
TRBV12-3/TRBV12-4,TRBJ2-4,.,TRBD2,TGTGCCAGCAGTATCACCGGGACTAGCGGGGGGGCCGTTCGTCTAGAGCAGTACTTC,CASSITGTSGGAVRLEQYF
TRBV2,TRBJ1-2,.,.,TGTGCCAGCAGCGACAGGTCGTATGGCTACACCTTC,CASSDRSYGYTF
TRBV6-2/TRBV6-3,TRBJ2-5,.,.,TGTGCCAGCAGTTACTTAGCCGTGCAGTACTTC,CASSYLAVQYF
TRBV29-1,TRBJ2-7,.,TRBD2,TGCAGCGTCGCGAAAAGACTAGCGGGGAGTGAGCAGTACTTC,CSVAKRLAGSEQYF
TRBV29-1,TRBJ2-1,.,TRBD2,TGCAGCGTTGCTGTACCTGGGCGGGGGGGATTGTGGGAGCAGTTCTTC,CSVAVPGRGGLWEQFF
TRBV10-3,TRBJ2-7,few,.,TGTGCCATCAGCGAGAGAGTAGCGTTCGGTAACGAGCAGTACTTC,CAISERVAFGNEQYF
TRBV7-2,TRBJ1-4,.,.,TGTGCCAGCAGCACCGGACGTAACGAAAAACTGTTTTTT,CASSTGRNEKLFF
TRBV6-5,TRBJ2-7,.,TRBD1,TGTGCCAGCAGTTACGCTGGACAGGGGTTCTACGAGCAGTACTTC,CASSYAGQGFYEQYF
TRBV29-1,TRBJ2-7,.,.,TGCAGCGTTGGGGGGAAAGAGATCCAGTACTTC,CSVGGKEIQYF
TRBV7-2,TRBJ1-2,.,.,TGTGCCAGCAGCAAAGGAGGGAGTTATGGCTACACCTTC,CASSKGGSYGYTF
TRBV14,TRBJ2-3,.,.,TGTGCCAGCAGCCAGCACTCGGATACGCAGTATTTT,CASSQHSDTQYF
TRBV11-2,TRBJ2-1,many,.,TGTGCCAGCAGCTTAGAGTCAGTTAGCAATGAGCAGTTCTTC,CASSLESVSNEQFF
TRBV20-1,TRBJ2-7,.,TRBD1,TGCAGTGCCAGGACAGGCTCCTACTACGAGCAGTACTTC,CSARTGSYYEQYF
TRBV6-5,TRBJ1-5,.,.,TGTGCCAGCAGCTCTATTAGGGAGACCCAGCATTTT,CASSSIRETQHF
TRBV9,TRBJ2-3,.,.,TGTGCCAGCAGCGTTCAGCCGACCTCTAGCACAGATACGCAGTATTTT,CASSVQPTSSTDTQYF
TRBV4-1,TRBJ1-1,.,.,TGCGCCAGCAGCCAAGATCGAGGGGAGGACACTGAAGCTTTCTTT,CASSQDRGEDTEAFF
TRBV6-5,TRBJ2-1,.,TRBD2,TGTGCCAGCAGTTCGCCTAGCGGGGGAGAGGATGAGCAGTTCTTC,CASSSPSGGEDEQFF
TRBV29-1,TRBJ2-3,.,.,TGCAGCGTTGCTAAAGCGGGCACAGATACGCAGTATTTT,CSVAKAGTDTQYF
TRBV30,TRBJ2-1,.,.,TGTGCCTGGAGCGCCGGGACTGGAAACAATGAGCAGTTCTTC,CAWSAGTGNNEQFF
TRBV27,TRBJ2-3,.,TRBD2,TGTGCCAGCAGACTAGCGGGGGGGTTGGGCACAGATACGCAGTATTTT,CASRLAGGLGTDTQYF
TRBV7-8,TRBJ2-3,.,.,TGTGCCAGCAGCTACCGAGGGGGCAGCGGGGAGGCAGATACGCAGTATTTT,CASSYRGGSGEADTQYF
TRBV20-1,TRBJ2-1,few,TRBD2,TGCAGTGCTAGAGGGAAGGGAGCGGGAGGCCAGTTCTTC,CSARGKGAGGQFF
TRBV3-1,TRBJ2-5,.,.,TGTGCCAGCAGCCAAGATGCAACGACCCAGTACTTC,CASSQDATTQYF
TRBV20-1,TRBJ2-7,.,TRBD2,TGCAGTGCTACGGGACTATTGAACAATGAGCAGTACTTC,CSATGLLNNEQYF
TRBV4-1,TRBJ1-1,.,.,TGCGCCAGCAGCCGAGTAGGGGGGGCAGCCGCTTTGAACACTGAAGCTTTCTTT,CASSRVGGAAALNTEAFF
TRBV13,TRBJ2-5,few,.,TGTGCCAGCAGCTCCCCCGCGGCAGGATGGCAAGAGACCCAGTACTTC,CASSSPAAGWQETQYF
TRBV6-2/TRBV6-3,TRBJ2-3,.,.,TGTGCCAGCAGTTCGTGGGCGAACACAGATACGCAGTATTTT,CASSSWANTDTQYF
TRBV12-3/TRBV12-4,TRBJ1-1,.,.,TGTGCCAGCACCTTGGGGGGCACTGAAGCTTTCTTT,CASTLGGTEAFF
TRBV4-1,TRBJ1-5,.,.,TGCGCCAGCAGCCACCCAAGAGGGACGACGAATCAGCCCCAGCATTTT,CASSHPRGTTNQPQHF
TRBV20-1,TRBJ2-1,.,.,TGCAGTGCTAGAGATAGGGGGGAGCGCCACAATGAGCAGTTCTTC,CSARDRGERHNEQFF
TRBV12-3/TRBV12-4,TRBJ2-5,.,.,TGTGCCAGCAGTTCGCCCTACCCCCTAGAGACCCAGTACTTC,CASSSPYPLETQYF
TRBV4-2,TRBJ2-5,.,TRBD2,TGTGCCAGCAGCCAAGATAAGTTAGCGGGAGGGTACCAAGAGACCCAGTACTTC,CASSQDKLAGGYQETQYF
TRBV6-2/TRBV6-3,TRBJ2-7,few,.,TGTGCCAGCGGATATGCCTACGAGCAGTACTTC,CASGYAYEQYF
TRBV20-1,TRBJ2-5,.,TRBD1,TGCAGTGCTAGAGATCCGGGACAGGGCCCCCAAGAGACCCAGTACTTC,CSARDPGQGPQETQYF
TRBV7-2,TRBJ2-5,.,TRBD1,TGTGCCAGCAGCTCTCGTACAGGGGATGTTTGGGAGACCCAGTACTTC,CASSSRTGDVWETQYF
TRBV5-1,TRBJ2-3,once,TRBD2,TGCGCCAGCAGCACGAGACTAGCGGGGGACACAGATACGCAGTATTTT,CASSTRLAGDTDTQYF
TRBV27,TRBJ2-7,.,.,TGTGCCAGCAGTTTTGCGGGGTCAAGCTCCTACGAGCAGTACTTC,CASSFAGSSSYEQYF
TRBV29-1,TRBJ2-6,.,.,TGCAGCGTTGAAGATCAAGGAGGGCCCGGGGCCAACGTCCTGACTTTC,CSVEDQGGPGANVLTF